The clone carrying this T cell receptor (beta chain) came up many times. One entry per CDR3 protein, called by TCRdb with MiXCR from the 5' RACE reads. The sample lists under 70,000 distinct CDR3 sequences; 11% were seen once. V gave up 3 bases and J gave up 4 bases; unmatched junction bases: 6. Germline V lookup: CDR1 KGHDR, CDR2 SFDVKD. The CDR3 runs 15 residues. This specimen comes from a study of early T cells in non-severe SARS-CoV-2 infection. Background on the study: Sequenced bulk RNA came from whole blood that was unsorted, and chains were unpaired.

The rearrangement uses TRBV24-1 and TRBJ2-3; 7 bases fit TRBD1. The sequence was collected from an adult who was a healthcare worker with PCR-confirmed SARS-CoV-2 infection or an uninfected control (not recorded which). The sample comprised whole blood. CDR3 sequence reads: CATSDDRTGPDTQYF. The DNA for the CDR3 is TGTGCCACCAGTGATGACCGGACAGGACCAGATACGCAGTATTTT.